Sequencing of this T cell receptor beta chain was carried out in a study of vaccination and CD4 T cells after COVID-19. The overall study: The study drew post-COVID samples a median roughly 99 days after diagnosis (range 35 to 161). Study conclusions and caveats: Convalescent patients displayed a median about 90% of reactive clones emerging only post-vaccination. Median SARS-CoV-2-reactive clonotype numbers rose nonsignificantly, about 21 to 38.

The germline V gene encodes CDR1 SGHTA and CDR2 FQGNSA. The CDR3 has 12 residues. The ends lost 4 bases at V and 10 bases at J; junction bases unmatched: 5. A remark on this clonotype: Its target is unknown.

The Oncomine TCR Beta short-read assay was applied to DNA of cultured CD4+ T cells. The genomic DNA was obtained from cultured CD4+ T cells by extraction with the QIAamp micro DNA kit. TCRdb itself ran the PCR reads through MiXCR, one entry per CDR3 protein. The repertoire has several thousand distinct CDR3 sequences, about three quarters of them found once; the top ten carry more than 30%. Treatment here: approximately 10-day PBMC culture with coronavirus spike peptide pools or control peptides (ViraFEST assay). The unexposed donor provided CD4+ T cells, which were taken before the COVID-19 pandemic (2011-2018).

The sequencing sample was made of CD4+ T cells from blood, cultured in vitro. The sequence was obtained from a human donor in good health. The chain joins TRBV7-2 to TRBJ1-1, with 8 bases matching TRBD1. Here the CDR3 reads CASSSYRGVAFF. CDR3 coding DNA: TGTGCCAGCAGCTCCTACAGGGGGGTAGCTTTCTTT. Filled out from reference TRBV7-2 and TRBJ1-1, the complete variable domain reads GAGVSQSPSNKVTEKGKDVELRCDPISGHTALYWYRQSLGQGLEFLIYFQGNSAPDKSGLPSDRFSAERTGGSVSTLTIQRTQQEDSAVYLCASSSYRGVAFFGQGTRLTVV.